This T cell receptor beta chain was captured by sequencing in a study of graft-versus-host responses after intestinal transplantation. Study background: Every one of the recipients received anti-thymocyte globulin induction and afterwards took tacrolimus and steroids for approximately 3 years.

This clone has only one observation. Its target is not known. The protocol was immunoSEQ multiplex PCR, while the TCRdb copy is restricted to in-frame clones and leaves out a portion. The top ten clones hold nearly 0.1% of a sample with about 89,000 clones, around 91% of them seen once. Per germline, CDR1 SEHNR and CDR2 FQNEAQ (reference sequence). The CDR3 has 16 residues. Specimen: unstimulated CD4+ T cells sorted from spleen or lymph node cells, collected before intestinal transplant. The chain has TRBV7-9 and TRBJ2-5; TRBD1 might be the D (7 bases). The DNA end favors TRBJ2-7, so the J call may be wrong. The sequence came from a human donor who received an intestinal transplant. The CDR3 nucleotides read TGTGCCAGCAGCTCCACCCGGGGGACAGCAATCTACGAGCAGTACTTC. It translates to CASSSTRGTAIYEQYF.